This T cell receptor beta chain was identified in a study of T cells after yellow fever vaccination (dated by TCRdb to about 2019). Some background on the complete study: Libraries from fractions with low cell numbers were prepared with the SMART-Seq v4 Ultra Low Input RNA kit. Bulk TCR alpha and beta repertoires were sequenced longitudinally to track T-cell clones before and after primary and booster YFV17D yellow fever vaccination. Two healthy male donors made up the cohort, one aged 18 to 30 years and the other aged 30 to 40 years. Blood was collected at multiple timepoints before and after primary and secondary immunization, and bulk PBMC replicates and cell subsets were isolated.

CDR1 and CDR2, looked up from the germline V gene, are MNHEY and SVGAGI. V is reduced by 8 bases and J by 2 bases, leaving a spacing of 16 bases between them. The CDR3 covers 15 residues, taking in both the cysteine and the phenylalanine. Kept here is only the CDR3 DNA, which spans 45 bases and is read in frame from base 1. The sample's treatment or condition label, in plain terms: live attenuated yellow fever vaccine strain. Two biological replicates of bulk PBMCs were collected at each blood-draw timepoint. PBMCs were isolated from peripheral blood using a standard Ficoll-Paque protocol. TriZol was used to extract RNA from bulk PBMCs, CD4 and CD8 fractions, and dextramer-positive and dextramer-negative fractions. Turning to this clonotype: Its target antigen remains unknown. One base away there is no much larger clone; base qualities are not given.

What the study reported, not specific to this receptor: Most clones expanded after primary vaccination (roughly 96% of CD4 and around 89% of CD8) were re-detected after the booster, suggesting that broad memory maintenance occurred. Because the study included only two donors, the extent to which the findings can be generalized is limited. The secondary T-cell response was weaker than the primary response but faster, peaking on day 5 instead of day 15. A small share of clonotypes occurred in both CD4 and CD8 compartments, likely arising from convergent recombination. Computational filtering was needed because FACS-sorted repertoires could contain abundant contaminating clonotypes from the bulk population.

TCR cDNA was synthesized by 5'RACE template switching, through which a universal primer site and unique molecular identifiers were introduced. Priming of cDNA synthesis was performed from both the TCR alpha and TCR beta constant segments. Libraries were amplified in two PCR steps, with sample barcodes and sequencing adapters added in the second step. Libraries were sequenced on Illumina HiSeq 2500 (2x100 bp) or NovaSeq (2x150 bp). On the study's bioinformatics: Demultiplexing of reads and collapsing into UMI consensus sequences were performed with MIGEC, and V(D)J alignment was carried out with MiXCR. Clonotypes responding to the vaccine were identified with edgeR on replicate PBMC samples, with the criteria of FDR below 0.01 and a log2 fold change above 5 up to day 15. CD4 or CD8 identity was assigned to each bulk clonotype according to whether the clonotype was present at higher abundance in the sequenced CD4 repertoire or the sequenced CD8 repertoire. The public reads were quality trimmed at Q25 with fastp and then assembled into clones with MiXCR by TCRdb, keeping productive beta chains. Identical CDR3 proteins give one entry, which carries the most common genes and DNA. What appears here as the V and J calls and clone size reflects TCRdb's work, not the paper's. The sample table records about 580,000 distinct CDR3 sequences; roughly a sixth of these occur just once. Around a sixth of the sample belongs to the ten largest clones.

The material was PBMCs, obtained roughly 5 days after the first yellow fever vaccination. This receptor was identified in a man in his late teens or twenties who received the YFV17D yellow fever vaccine. Recombination connected TRBV6-5 to TRBJ2-1; the D gene remains uncertain. The DNA reads as follows: TGTGCCAGCCGTACTTCGTCCAGTACCTACAATGAGCAGTTCTTC. Its protein reads: CASRTSSSTYNEQFF.